This is a list of T cell receptor beta chains from one sample in a study of beta chain features in type 1 diabetes. Measured with immunoSEQ multiplex PCR; TCRdb has only the in-frame clones, and not every one. The sample records approximately 360,000 clones, over 9.5% being singletons. The specimen was naive CD4+ T cells from blood. The receptors were gathered from a woman aged 18-29 years with type 1 diabetes. Both conserved end residues are part of each CDR3. Each record gives: clone size, V gene, J gene, D gene, CDR3 protein, CDR3 DNA. The D gene is left open where the match is weak. Size values are once, few and many counts, or a class for expanded clones, and some rows have none.

few	TRBV20-1	TRBJ2-1	-	CSAGHPSETFF	TGCAGTGCTGGACACCCTAGCGAGACGTTCTTC
-	TRBV10-3	TRBJ2-7	TRBD1	CAIRSGTDYEQYF	TGTGCCATCAGATCCGGGACAGACTACGAGCAGTACTTC
-	TRBV7-9	TRBJ2-1	TRBD2	CASSLEAASGGNEQFF	TGTGCCAGCAGCTTAGAGGCGGCTAGCGGGGGCAATGAGCAGTTCTTC
-	TRBV5-4	TRBJ2-5	TRBD2	CASSLEFMGGQETQYF	TGTGCCAGCAGCTTGGAGTTTATGGGGGGGCAAGAGACCCAGTACTTC
-	TRBV29-1	TRBJ2-3	TRBD2	CSVVIFHSGRTDTQYF	TGCAGCGTTGTTATATTCCATAGCGGGCGAACAGATACGCAGTATTTT
-	TRBV18	TRBJ1-1	-	CASSPPAGPNTEAFF	TGTGCCAGCTCACCACCGGCAGGGCCGAACACTGAAGCTTTCTTT
few	TRBV9	TRBJ2-7	TRBD2	CASSPLGGGGGYEQYF	TGTGCCAGCAGCCCCCTTGGGGGCGGGGGGGGATACGAGCAGTACTTC
-	TRBV29-1	TRBJ1-4	TRBD1	CSARDRPPEKLFF	TGCAGCGCGAGGGACAGGCCCCCTGAAAAACTGTTTTTT
-	TRBV5-4	TRBJ1-4	-	CASTGPDQGLFF	TGTGCCAGCACGGGGCCAGACCAGGGGCTGTTTTTT
once	TRBV29-1	TRBJ1-1	-	CSVVAGVGYTEAFF	TGCAGCGTTGTGGCCGGGGTGGGGTACACTGAAGCTTTCTTT
few	TRBV29-1	TRBJ1-3	-	CSVVAGSGNTIYF	TGCAGCGTTGTAGCCGGCTCTGGAAACACCATATATTTT
few	TRBV29-1	TRBJ1-5	-	CSVGAGNQPQHF	TGCAGCGTGGGGGCAGGTAATCAGCCCCAGCATTTT
-	TRBV5-1	TRBJ1-5	TRBD1	CASSAGQGAGQPQHF	TGCGCCAGCAGCGCAGGACAGGGGGCTGGGCAGCCCCAGCATTTT
-	TRBV9	TRBJ1-2	TRBD1	CASSPRSTGRLVNGYTF	TGTGCCAGCAGCCCCCGATCGACAGGGCGGTTGGTGAATGGCTACACCTTC
-	TRBV14	TRBJ1-6	-	CASSQEAGWYSPLHF	TGTGCCAGCAGCCAAGAGGCAGGGTGGTACTCACCCCTCCACTTT
few	TRBV5-1	TRBJ2-7	TRBD1	CASSLMGLAIWGQDSYEQYF	TGCGCCAGCAGCTTGATGGGGTTGGCGATTTGGGGACAGGATTCCTACGAGCAGTACTTC
-	TRBV7-2	TRBJ2-5	TRBD2	CASSFNSGSLGETQYF	TGTGCCAGCAGCTTTAATAGCGGGAGCCTCGGGGAGACCCAGTACTTC
few	TRBV9	TRBJ2-3	-	CASSVAAVEQATQYF	TGTGCCAGCAGCGTAGCAGCCGTGGAGCAAGCTACGCAGTATTTT
-	TRBV4-1	TRBJ2-7	TRBD1	CASSQGGQGIYEQYF	TGCGCCAGCAGCCAAGGGGGACAGGGGATCTACGAGCAGTACTTC
-	TRBV7-9	TRBJ1-5	TRBD1	CASSPSGQGSNQPQHF	TGTGCCAGCAGCCCCTCGGGACAGGGAAGCAATCAGCCCCAGCATTTT
-	TRBV18	TRBJ1-2	-	CASSPARDYGYTF	TGTGCCAGCTCACCTGCACGGGACTATGGCTACACCTTC
-	TRBV5-1	TRBJ2-3	TRBD1	CASSSGTGIAWEQYF	TGCGCCAGCAGCTCTGGGACAGGGATTGCCTGGGAGCAGTATTTT
few	TRBV9	TRBJ2-2	-	CASSVGTSSNTGELFF	TGTGCCAGCAGCGTGGGTACTAGCTCCAACACCGGGGAGCTGTTTTTT